Given below is one T cell receptor beta chain in context. V trimming: 7 bases; J trimming: 3 bases; junction bases outside the gene matches: 12. The CDR3 runs to 17 residues. In germline, CDR1 is SNHLY, CDR2 FYNNEI. This sample is drawn from a study of blood T cell repertoires in COVID-19. Overall study context: The samples span acute and convalescent COVID-19 from the United States, Italy and Spain. Sample material is recorded as cDNA or gDNA derived from T cells, B-cell-depleted T cells, or PBMCs.

In the original workflow: Amplification of reference gene primers provided the estimated nucleated cell counts. Clones were sequenced by immunoSEQ multiplex PCR, and TCRdb holds only the in-frame ones, with some missing. D and trimming come from the DNA, and the V and J calls and clone size come from that table. The profile shows about 130,000 clones, 70% to 90% of them singletons. This TCR was sampled from a woman in her forties or fifties with acute or convalescent COVID-19. The chain links TRBV2 to TRBJ1-3; 10 bases match TRBD1. Sequences were obtained from peripheral blood. For the CDR3, the DNA is TGTGCCAGCACGGGACAGGGGTTTTCACTGAGTGGAAACACCATATATTTT. Its protein is CASTGQGFSLSGNTIYF.